These T cell receptor beta chains were read from a single sample in a study of PD-L1 blockade in urothelial cancer. The assay was immunoSEQ multiplex PCR, and TCRdb's table has in-frame clones only and misses some. Among tens of thousands of clones listed, 84% were seen once. The sequences come from PBMCs, collected around atezolizumab (anti-PD-L1) treatment. These receptors were collected from a man aged 55 to 70 with urothelial cancer. The CDR3 runs from the conserved cysteine through the conserved F or W. Fields, in order: V gene, clone size, D gene, J gene, CDR3 protein, CDR3 DNA. The D gene is left open where the match is weak. Clone size appears in some rows only: once, few, many, or a class for an expanded clone.

TRBV5-6	-	-	TRBJ1-6	CASVGRGGTYNSPLHF	TGTGCCAGCGTTGGCCGGGGGGGGACCTATAATTCACCCCTCCACTTT
TRBV7-2	-	TRBD2	TRBJ2-7	CASSFGTSGRASPPQYF	TGTGCCAGCAGCTTTGGGACTAGCGGGAGGGCCTCTCCCCCGCAGTACTTC
TRBV21-1	-	-	TRBJ1-2	CASSKDKGLLDGYTF	TGTGCCAGCAGCAAAGATAAGGGACTACTAGACGGCTACACCTTC
TRBV10-2	-	TRBD2	TRBJ2-5	CASRDRRRGQETQYF	TGCGCCAGCAGAGACCGGAGGCGGGGGCAAGAGACCCAGTACTTC
TRBV27	once	-	TRBJ1-1	CASRPDSPLNTEAFF	TGTGCCAGCAGACCGGACAGTCCTTTGAACACTGAAGCTTTCTTT
TRBV28	-	TRBD2	TRBJ2-1	CASSSGTSGSHEQFF	TGTGCCAGCAGCTCCGGGACTAGCGGGAGTCATGAGCAGTTCTTC
TRBV2	-	-	TRBJ2-7	CASSDLQHSYEQYF	TGTGCCAGCAGTGACCTACAGCACAGTTACGAGCAGTACTTC
TRBV7-9	few	-	TRBJ1-3	CASSPRGYRSSGNTIYF	TGTGCCAGCAGCCCAAGAGGCTACAGGTCCTCTGGAAACACCATATATTTT
TRBV18	-	-	TRBJ2-3	CASSPNRDDTQYF	TGTGCCAGCTCTCCTAACAGGGACGATACGCAGTATTTT
TRBV6-1	-	-	TRBJ1-1	CAGSEAGGRTEAFF	TGTGCCGGCAGTGAAGCTGGGGGGAGGACTGAAGCTTTCTTT
TRBV9	once	-	TRBJ2-5	CASSAGLLQETQYF	TGTGCCAGCAGCGCGGGACTCCTCCAAGAGACCCAGTACTTC
TRBV5-1	-	TRBD1	TRBJ1-5	CASSLEAGGSANQPQHF	TGCGCCAGCAGCTTGGAGGCAGGGGGAAGCGCTAATCAGCCCCAGCATTTT
TRBV5-1	-	TRBD1	TRBJ2-7	CASRGVQGAYEQYF	TGCGCCAGCCGAGGGGTCCAGGGGGCCTACGAGCAGTACTTC
TRBV5-1	-	-	TRBJ1-4	CAGSLDLGGVGEKLFF	TGCGCCGGCAGCTTGGATTTGGGGGGGGTTGGAGAAAAACTGTTTTTT
TRBV29-1	-	-	TRBJ1-4	CSVRGGNEKLFF	TGCAGCGTGCGGGGTGGGAATGAAAAACTGTTTTTT
TRBV28	few	TRBD1	TRBJ2-7	CASSRWTGSYEQYF	TGTGCCAGCAGCCGCTGGACAGGTTCTTACGAGCAGTACTTC
TRBV5-1	-	TRBD2	TRBJ2-7	CASSGLAGGPGFRGQYF	TGCGCCAGCAGCGGACTAGCGGGGGGGCCAGGGTTTCGTGGGCAGTACTTC
TRBV7-2	-	TRBD2	TRBJ2-7	CASSLVAGGGNEQYF	TGTGCCAGCAGCTTAGTTGCGGGGGGCGGCAACGAGCAGTACTTC
TRBV5-1	-	-	TRBJ2-7	CASSLGGSGYEQYF	TGCGCCAGCAGCTTGGGTGGGAGCGGATACGAGCAGTACTTC
TRBV10-2	-	TRBD2	TRBJ2-1	CASNLLAGGPSEQFF	TGCGCCAGCAACTTACTAGCGGGGGGGCCGAGCGAGCAGTTCTTC
TRBV10-3	-	-	TRBJ1-4	CAIAKSGGAAATNEKLFF	TGTGCCATCGCAAAATCGGGGGGGGCGGCGGCAACTAATGAAAAACTGTTTTTT
TRBV4-1	-	TRBD2	TRBJ2-1	CASSQLGLAGSGQFF	TGCGCCAGCAGCCAATTGGGACTAGCGGGGTCTGGGCAGTTCTTC
TRBV14	-	-	TRBJ2-1	CASSITNQGEQFF	TGTGCCAGCAGCATAACGAACCAGGGGGAGCAGTTCTTC
TRBV11-2	few	-	TRBJ2-5	CASSLQGGETQYF	TGTGCCAGCAGCTTACAGGGAGGTGAGACCCAGTACTTC
TRBV28	-	TRBD1	TRBJ1-5	CASRGTGLSNQPQHF	TGTGCCAGCAGGGGGACAGGGCTTAGCAATCAGCCCCAGCATTTT
TRBV28	once	TRBD1	TRBJ2-7	CASSLDRGRINEQYF	TGTGCCAGCAGTCTGGACAGGGGGCGAATTAACGAGCAGTACTTC
TRBV5-1	once	-	TRBJ2-5	CASSHQQGPQETQYF	TGCGCCAGCAGCCACCAACAGGGACCACAAGAGACCCAGTACTTC
TRBV5-4	-	-	TRBJ2-1	CASSLEGGTTRQFF	TGTGCCAGCAGCTTAGAGGGTGGGACAACGAGGCAGTTCTTC
TRBV30	few	-	TRBJ1-5	CAWSRDNNQPQHF	TGTGCCTGGAGTCGGGACAACAATCAGCCCCAGCATTTT
TRBV5-5	-	-	TRBJ2-1	CASSLYPDGIYNEQFF	TGTGCCAGCAGCTTATATCCGGACGGGATCTACAATGAGCAGTTCTTC
TRBV9	-	-	TRBJ1-1	CASSLTPGGNTEAFF	TGTGCCAGCAGCCTAACCCCGGGAGGGAACACTGAAGCTTTCTTT
TRBV6-5	-	-	TRBJ1-1	CASSYRGTDTEAFF	TGTGCCAGCAGTTATAGGGGTACGGACACTGAAGCTTTCTTT
TRBV11-2	-	-	TRBJ2-1	CASSFFGGGNEQFF	TGTGCCAGCAGCTTTTTCGGGGGAGGCAATGAGCAGTTCTTC
TRBV9	-	-	TRBJ2-7	CASSAGTTYEQYF	TGTGCCAGCAGCGCCGGGACAACCTACGAGCAGTACTTC
TRBV30	-	-	TRBJ1-5	CAWSGGLGNQPQHF	TGTGCCTGGAGTGGGGGGCTAGGCAATCAGCCCCAGCATTTT
TRBV7-9	-	TRBD1	TRBJ2-7	CASSVTGTGKGEQYF	TGTGCCAGCAGCGTTACCGGGACAGGAAAAGGCGAGCAGTACTTC
TRBV7-2	-	-	TRBJ2-1	CASSLETGGNEQFF	TGTGCCAGCAGCTTAGAAACTGGGGGGAATGAGCAGTTCTTC
TRBV5-4	-	-	TRBJ1-3	CASSPGRGYGNTIYF	TGTGCCAGCAGCCCGGGGCGGGGTTATGGAAACACCATATATTTT
TRBV19	-	TRBD1	TRBJ2-6	CASSRDRPNSGANVLTF	TGTGCCAGTAGTAGGGACAGGCCTAACTCTGGGGCCAACGTCCTGACTTTC
TRBV28	-	TRBD1	TRBJ1-5	CASSEDGTGYQPQHF	TGTGCCAGCAGCGAAGATGGGACAGGGTATCAGCCCCAGCATTTT
TRBV4-1	-	TRBD1	TRBJ2-7	CASSRNPGTGDQQYF	TGCGCCAGCAGCCGCAACCCCGGGACAGGGGATCAGCAGTACTTC
TRBV7-9	-	TRBD1	TRBJ1-1	CASRSYGQANTEAFF	TGTGCCAGCAGGTCTTACGGACAGGCGAACACTGAAGCTTTCTTT
TRBV15	-	-	TRBJ2-5	CATSPGEFGTQYF	TGTGCCACCAGCCCCGGGGAGTTTGGGACCCAGTACTTC
TRBV9	once	-	TRBJ2-3	CASSSDRWTQYF	TGTGCCAGCAGCTCAGACAGGTGGACGCAGTATTTT
TRBV4-3	once	-	TRBJ2-2	CASSQSGVWTGELFF	TGCGCCAGCAGCCAATCGGGGGTCTGGACCGGGGAGCTGTTTTTT
TRBV19	-	TRBD1	TRBJ1-4	CASSKPGQGNEKLFF	TGTGCCAGTAGTAAGCCGGGACAGGGTAATGAAAAACTGTTTTTT
TRBV19	-	-	TRBJ2-2	CASSRTRGELFF	TGTGCCAGTAGCCGGACACGCGGGGAGCTGTTTTTT
TRBV7-6	-	-	TRBJ2-7	CASSLETGVGTSSYEQYF	TGTGCCAGCAGCTTAGAAACCGGGGTCGGGACAAGCTCCTACGAGCAGTACTTC
TRBV4-1	once	TRBD1	TRBJ2-1	CASSPTGGRPNEQFF	TGCGCCAGCAGTCCTACAGGGGGGCGGCCCAATGAGCAGTTCTTC
TRBV7-2	-	TRBD2	TRBJ2-1	CASSTRTSAVHNEQFF	TGTGCCAGCAGCACCCGGACTAGCGCGGTCCACAATGAGCAGTTCTTC
TRBV28	-	-	TRBJ1-1	CASSPQQGRRTEAFF	TGTGCCAGCAGTCCCCAACAGGGAAGGAGGACTGAAGCTTTCTTT
TRBV18	-	-	TRBJ2-5	CASSPPAGGETQYF	TGTGCCAGCTCACCACCCGCGGGTGGAGAGACCCAGTACTTC
TRBV28	-	TRBD2	TRBJ2-7	CASSSGSGGEQYF	TGTGCCAGCAGTAGCGGGAGTGGAGGCGAGCAGTACTTC
TRBV7-8	-	-	TRBJ1-4	CASSPTPGTPRKLFF	TGTGCCAGCAGCCCGACTCCCGGGACTCCCCGAAAACTGTTTTTT
TRBV7-3	-	-	TRBJ2-3	CASSLIASQRDTQYF	TGTGCCAGCAGCTTAATTGCTAGTCAGCGGGATACGCAGTATTTT
TRBV28	-	-	TRBJ1-1	CASSSTGMNTEAFF	TGTGCCAGCAGTTCCACAGGTATGAACACTGAAGCTTTCTTT
TRBV19	-	-	TRBJ1-5	CASSMGVRGASQPQHF	TGTGCCAGTAGTATGGGAGTACGGGGTGCAAGCCAGCCCCAGCATTTT